Listed here are 27 T cell receptor beta chains from one sample, sequenced in a study of cytomegalovirus exposure and HLA in healthy donors. Vbeta (60) and Jbeta (13) primers were used in the PCR. Assay: immunoSEQ multiplex PCR; the TCRdb copy retains only in-frame clones and omits some. The sample yields 85,000 to 130,000 clones, 10% seen once. What was sequenced was PBMCs. These receptors were collected from a man in his forties or fifties in good health and CMV-seropositive.

This clone was seen a few times. The V gene is TRBV11-3, the J gene TRBJ1-1, with D tentatively TRBD1 (5 bases). The CDR3 runs 15 residues. The V end lost 1 base, the J end lost 6 bases, and 15 bases lay between the germline ends. Germline CDR1 is SGHNT and CDR2 is YENEEA. The CDR3 sequence is CASSLGGGGDAEAFF. For the CDR3, the DNA is TGTGCCAGCAGCTTAGGTGGCGGGGGGGACGCTGAAGCTTTCTTT.

The V call is TRBV27, the J call TRBJ2-7, with 10 bases fitting TRBD2. With 2 bases clipped from V and 2 bases from J, the junction kept 3 bases outside the gene matches. The CDR3 covers 15 residues. Germline V lookup: CDR1 MNHEY, CDR2 SMNVEV (reference sequence). CDR3 DNA sequence: TGTGCCAGCAGTTTAGGTAGCGGGGGGACCTACGAGCAGTACTTC. This encodes CASSLGSGGTYEQYF.

This clone turned up a few times. The sample holds other DNA sequences that translate to the same CDR3. The chain is built from TRBV7-9 and TRBJ2-7; 10 positions agree with TRBD2. This CDR3 has 14 residues. Trimming cost V 5 bases and J 1 base; bases outside gene matches: 2. Germline CDR1 and CDR2: SEHNR and FQNEAQ (reference sequence). CDR3 in DNA: TGTGCCAGCAGCCTGACTAGCGGGTCCTACGAGCAGTACTTC. This gives the protein CASSLTSGSYEQYF.

V and J are TRBV4-2 and TRBJ2-7; D remains ambiguous. Germline V gene lookup returns CDR1 LGHNA and CDR2 YNFKEQ. V was pared by 0 bases and J by 0 bases, with 12 bases between. CDR3 length equals 16 residues. The CDR3 DNA sequence: TGTGCCAGCAGCCAAGATGGCCAGCCTAGCTCCTACGAGCAGTACTTC. This sequence encodes CASSQDGQPSSYEQYF.

The V call is TRBV11-3, the J call TRBJ2-1; 8 nucleotides line up with TRBD2. The CDR3 consists of 15 residues. Germline CDR1 reads SGHNT; CDR2 reads YENEEA. V trimming: 5 bases; J trimming: 4 bases; junction bases outside the gene matches: 7. The CDR3 nucleotides are TGTGCCAGCAGCCCAGCGGGAGAGAGTTACAATGAGCAGTTCTTC. This gives the protein CASSPAGESYNEQFF.

This clone has only a few counts. The rearrangement links TRBV2 to TRBJ1-1; D unclear. The germline CDR1 and CDR2 sequences are SNHLY and FYNNEI. Trimming shortened V by 3 bases and J by 5 bases, and 7 bases separated the two germline ends. This CDR3 is built from 12 residues. This CDR3 reads CASSDPGTEAFF. The DNA for the CDR3 is TGTGCCAGCAGTGATCCAGGTACTGAAGCTTTCTTT. Drawing the rest from reference TRBV2 and TRBJ1-1, the complete variable domain is EPEVTQTPSHQVTQMGQEVILRCVPISNHLYFYWYRQILGQKVEFLVSFYNNEISEKSEIFDDQFSVERPDGSNFTLKIRSTKLEDSAMYFCASSDPGTEAFFGQGTRLTVV.

The chain recombines TRBV28 with TRBJ2-1, with 9 bases that match TRBD2. In germline, CDR1 is MDHEN, CDR2 SYDVKM. The CDR3 has 14 amino acids. After removal of 6 bases from V and 15 bases from J, the junction contained 15 bases not matched to a gene. The CDR3 DNA sequence: TGTGCCAGCAGACGTCCGGGACTAGCCGGATATCGGTTCTTC. Residues: CASRRPGLAGYRFF.

The V call is TRBV7-2, the J call TRBJ2-7; D gene uncertain. This CDR3 has 15 amino acids. V dropped 1 base and J dropped 1 base, with 11 bases sitting between them. The germline gives CDR1 SGHTA, CDR2 FQGNSA. The CDR3 nucleotides are TGTGCCAGCAGCTTAGATAACACGATTTCCTACGAGCAGTACTTC. Translating gives CASSLDNTISYEQYF. Supplemented by reference TRBV7-2 and TRBJ2-7, the full variable domain reads GAGVSQSPSNKVTEKGKDVELRCDPISGHTALYWYRQSLGQGLEFLIYFQGNSAPDKSGLPSDRFSAERTGGSVSTLTIQRTQQEDSAVYLCASSLDNTISYEQYFGPGTRLTVT.

In its sample, this clone was seen a few times. CDR3 protein: CASSFDRPDLNQPQHF. CDR3 in DNA: TGTGCCAGCTCATTCGACAGGCCTGACCTTAATCAGCCCCAGCATTTT. This chain uses TRBV18 with TRBJ1-5, with a tentative D call TRBD1 (6 bases). The germline gives CDR1 KGHSH, CDR2 LQKENI. CDR3 length: 16 residues. The germline V and J ends were trimmed by 5 bases and 4 bases, with 18 bases remaining between them.

This clone has just a few counts. J is TRBJ2-5 and V is TRBV25-1; 7 bases match TRBD2. The CDR3 has 14 amino acids. Germline values: CDR1 MGHDK, CDR2 SYGVNS. Losses at the gene ends were 5 bases for V and 5 bases for J; bases not matched to a gene: 8. DNA for the CDR3: TGTGCCAGCAGTTCCCGTGGGGGGGGTGAGACCCAGTACTTC. This sequence encodes CASSSRGGGETQYF.

V usage is TRBV7-9 and J usage is TRBJ2-7; 8 positions match TRBD1. The CDR3 is made up of 13 amino acids. The junction had 3 bases not matched to a gene; V was cut back by 3 bases and J by 5 bases. CDR1 and CDR2 from the germline V gene are SEHNR and FQNEAQ (reference sequence). The CDR3, as DNA: TGTGCCAGCAGCTTGGGACAGGCTAACGAGCAGTACTTC. Translated, it gives CASSLGQANEQYF.

In DNA form, the CDR3 reads TGCGCCAGCAGCTTGGCTAGCGGGAGCCTTGAGCAGTTCTTC. Amino acids: CASSLASGSLEQFF. The rearrangement uses TRBV5-1 and TRBJ2-1; 10 bases agree with TRBD2. The CDR3 extends over 14 amino acids. With V trimmed by 0 bases and J by 9 bases, 3 bases remained unmatched. The V gene's germline CDR1 is SGHRS and CDR2 YFSETQ.

DNA for the CDR3: TGTGCCAGCAGTTCCGTTGGACTAGCGGGAGCAGAGACCCAGTACTTC. It yields the protein CASSSVGLAGAETQYF. The chain recombines TRBV27 with TRBJ2-5; TRBD2 agrees at 13 bases. The V segment lost 4 bases and the J segment 4 bases; nucleotides outside the gene matches: 6. The germline gives CDR1 MNHEY, CDR2 SMNVEV (reference sequence). CDR3 length equals 16 residues.

The chain is built from TRBV7-9 and TRBJ1-5; tentatively, D is TRBD1 (5 bases). V was clipped by 2 bases and J by 2 bases, with 10 bases between them. CDR3 size: 15 residues. The germline CDR1 and CDR2 sequences are SEHNR and FQNEAQ (reference sequence). The CDR3 protein is CASSLQGGGNQPQHF. The CDR3 DNA reads TGTGCCAGCAGCTTACAGGGTGGGGGCAATCAGCCCCAGCATTTT. The whole variable domain, filled in from reference TRBV7-9 and TRBJ1-5, reads DTGVSQNPRHKITKRGQNVTFRCDPISEHNRLYWYRQTLGQGPEFLTYFQNEAQLEKSRLLSDRFSAERPKGSFSTLEIQRTEQGDSAMYLCASSLQGGGNQPQHFGDGTRLSIL.

The V call is TRBV2, the J call TRBJ1-1; possibly TRBD1 for D (5 bases). Trimming pared 3 bases from V and 6 bases from J, leaving 17 bases between. Germline-derived CDR1 and CDR2 are SNHLY and FYNNEI. This CDR3 has 15 residues. The CDR3 sequence: CASSEWAGQNPEAFF. The DNA for the CDR3 is TGTGCCAGCAGTGAGTGGGCAGGGCAGAATCCTGAAGCTTTCTTT.

This clone showed up just a few times. The rearrangement joins TRBV27 to TRBJ2-1; 7 positions agree with TRBD1. The germline V gene has CDR1 MNHEY and CDR2 SMNVEV (reference sequence). With 8 bases clipped from V and 0 bases from J, the junction kept 10 bases outside the gene matches. CDR3 length: 16 residues. CDR3 DNA: TGTGCCAGCGGTAAACAGGGGCTTAGCTCCTACAATGAGCAGTTCTTC. Translating gives CASGKQGLSSYNEQFF.

This chain connects TRBV7-2 to TRBJ2-7; unclear D gene. V shed 3 bases and J shed 2 bases, with 17 bases lying between them. Per germline, CDR1 SGHTA and CDR2 FQGNSA. This CDR3 contains 16 residues. The CDR3 DNA sequence: TGTGCCAGCAGCTTCCCCGTGGGCCCAGATGCCTACGAGCAGTACTTC. Amino acid sequence: CASSFPVGPDAYEQYF.

The chain couples TRBV2 to TRBJ2-5; TRBD1 agrees at 9 bases. TRBJ2-7 matches the DNA end more closely, so the J call is doubtful. The V gene's germline CDR1 is SNHLY and CDR2 FYNNEI. The CDR3 is 16 residues long. Here the CDR3 DNA reads TGTGCCAGCAGACTCGTAACAGGGGGCATGGCCTACGAGCAGTACTTC. Translated, it gives CASRLVTGGMAYEQYF.

This clone was recorded a few times. The J gene is TRBJ1-2, the V gene TRBV4-2, with D tentatively TRBD1 (5 bases). The germline gives CDR1 LGHNA, CDR2 YNFKEQ. The length of the CDR3 is 15 residues. Trimming removed 3 bases at V and 4 bases at J, with 15 bases between. The CDR3 loop reads CASSHGGERTYGYTF. CDR3 sequence (DNA): TGTGCCAGCAGCCACGGGGGAGAGAGAACCTATGGCTACACCTTC.

This clone occurred a few times. The J gene is TRBJ2-1, the V gene TRBV2, with 12 bases aligning to TRBD2. CDR1 is SNHLY, CDR2 FYNNEI, per germline. The CDR3 has 16 residues. Unmatched junction bases numbered 12, after V lost 7 bases and J lost 8 bases. CDR3 sequence (DNA): TGTGCCAGCACTCACTTCCTAGCGGGAGGGCGGGATGAGCAGTTCTTC. Amino acids: CASTHFLAGGRDEQFF. Complete variable domain (other parts from reference TRBV2 and TRBJ2-1): EPEVTQTPSHQVTQMGQEVILRCVPISNHLYFYWYRQILGQKVEFLVSFYNNEISEKSEIFDDQFSVERPDGSNFTLKIRSTKLEDSAMYFCASTHFLAGGRDEQFFGPGTRLTVL.

In this sample, this clone turned up a few times. The chain combines TRBV23-1 with TRBJ1-5; 7 nucleotides match TRBD1. TRBV23-1 carries the ORF label, with uncertain function. With 6 bases clipped from V and 1 base from J, the junction kept 9 bases outside the gene matches. The CDR3 consists of 16 residues. The CDR3: CASSPPTGRSNQPQHF. CDR3 nucleotide sequence: TGCGCCAGCAGCCCTCCGACAGGGAGGAGCAATCAGCCCCAGCATTTT.

This clone has just a few counts. The genes are TRBV15 and TRBJ1-1; 7 bases are shared with TRBD1. J was trimmed by 1 base and V by 5 bases; bases with no gene match: 13. The CDR3 is 17 residues long. Germline assignment: CDR1 LNHNV and CDR2 YYDKDF (reference sequence). CDR3 loop: CATSQSRQGGSNTEAFF. The CDR3 coding sequence is TGTGCCACCAGCCAATCCCGACAGGGTGGCTCGAACACTGAAGCTTTCTTT.

This clone was counted only a few times. The chain combines TRBV25-1 with TRBJ1-3, with D possibly matching TRBD1 (6 bases). V gave up 2 bases and J gave up 0 bases, with 14 bases separating them. The CDR3 spans 17 residues. The germline CDR1 and CDR2 sequences are MGHDK and SYGVNS. The CDR3: CASSESGQIFSGNTIYF. The CDR3 DNA is TGTGCCAGCAGTGAAAGCGGACAGATTTTCTCTGGAAACACCATATATTTT.

A few counts support this clone. The chain has TRBV10-3 and TRBJ2-7; 7 nucleotides align to TRBD2. Germline CDR1 ENHRY, CDR2 SYGVKD. V was clipped by 3 bases and J by 1 base; unmatched bases: 9. This CDR3 is 16 amino acids long. CDR3 bases: TGTGCCATCAGTGACTTAAAGCGGGATCCTTCCTACGAGCAGTACTTC. It is translated as CAISDLKRDPSYEQYF.

The chain carries TRBV2 and TRBJ2-3; maybe TRBD1 (5 bases). This CDR3 is 15 amino acids long. Germline assignment: CDR1 SNHLY and CDR2 FYNNEI. The ends were cut back, 1 base at V and 2 bases at J, with 10 bases in the middle. The CDR3 bases are TGTGCCAGCAGTGAAGTTAGGGGTATCACAGATACGCAGTATTTT. The encoded protein is CASSEVRGITDTQYF.

The chain links TRBV4-1 to TRBJ1-1; weak D call: TRBD1 (6 bases). V lost 1 base to trimming and J lost 4 bases, with 13 bases between them. This CDR3 has 15 amino acids. Germline CDR1 MGHRA, CDR2 YSYEKL. The CDR3 is CASSQGTGSGTEAFF. The CDR3 DNA follows: TGCGCCAGCAGCCAAGGTACAGGGTCAGGCACTGAAGCTTTCTTT.

A few counts support this clone. The V call is TRBV28, the J call TRBJ2-1, with D possibly TRBD2 on 6 matching bases. The CDR3 covers 15 residues. The V end lost 3 bases, the J end lost 3 bases, and 12 bases lay between the germline ends. Germline assignment: CDR1 MDHEN and CDR2 SYDVKM. The CDR3 reads CASSFGGTLYNEQFF. For the CDR3, the DNA is TGTGCCAGCAGTTTCGGCGGGACCCTCTACAATGAGCAGTTCTTC. The complete variable domain, with remaining parts taken from reference TRBV28 and TRBJ2-1, reads DVKVTQSSRYLVKRTGEKVFLECVQDMDHENMFWYRQDPGLGLRLIYFSYDVKMKEKGDIPEGYSVSREKKERFSLILESASTNQTSMYLCASSFGGTLYNEQFFGPGTRLTVL.